This entry features one TCR beta chain sequence. Its antigen is unidentified. Other DNA sequences in this specimen translate into the identical CDR3. This record belongs to a study of shared clonotypes between healthy human individuals. The authors divided CD4+ cells into CD45RA+ naive and CD45RA-negative memory subsets. Clones were read by immunoSEQ multiplex PCR, and TCRdb kept only the in-frame ones, dropping some. The data hold approximately 2.5 million clones, with over 85% observed a single time. Findings and limits, study-wide: Generally, estimated richness proved larger in naive subsets than it did in memory subsets.

The CDR3 sequence is 12 residues long. Germline loops: CDR1 SEHNR, CDR2 FQNEAQ (reference sequence). V lost 6 bases to trimming and J lost 6 bases; unmatched junction nucleotides: 4. The source material was naive CD4+ T cells sorted from blood. The subset is: CD45RA+ positively selected. The chain is built from TRBV7-9 and TRBJ1-1; 7 bases line up with TRBD1. The TCR comes from a man aged 18 to 29 in good health. The CDR3 reads CASSRQGSEAFF. DNA for the CDR3: TGTGCCAGCAGTCGACAGGGTTCTGAAGCTTTCTTT.